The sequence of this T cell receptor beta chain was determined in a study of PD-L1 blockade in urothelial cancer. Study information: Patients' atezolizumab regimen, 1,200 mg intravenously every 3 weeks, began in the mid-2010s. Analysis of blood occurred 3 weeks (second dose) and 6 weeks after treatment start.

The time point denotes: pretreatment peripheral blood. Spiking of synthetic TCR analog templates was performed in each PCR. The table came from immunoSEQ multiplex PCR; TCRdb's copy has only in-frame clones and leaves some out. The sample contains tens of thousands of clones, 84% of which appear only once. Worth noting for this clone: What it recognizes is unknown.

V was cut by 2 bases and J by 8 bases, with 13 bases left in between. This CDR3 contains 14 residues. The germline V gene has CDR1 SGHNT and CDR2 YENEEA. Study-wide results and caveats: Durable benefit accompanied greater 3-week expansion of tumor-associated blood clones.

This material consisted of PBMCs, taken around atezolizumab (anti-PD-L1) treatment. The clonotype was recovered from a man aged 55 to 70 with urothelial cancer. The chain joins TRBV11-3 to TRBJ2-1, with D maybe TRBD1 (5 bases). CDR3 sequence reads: CASSLSQGRHEQFF. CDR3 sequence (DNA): TGTGCCAGCAGCTTATCCCAGGGAAGGCATGAGCAGTTCTTC.